The 20 T cell receptor beta chains given below trace back to one sample, sequenced in a study of blood T cell repertoires in COVID-19. Sequencing used immunoSEQ multiplex PCR; TCRdb keeps in-frame clones, though not all of them. The top ten clones hold about 5% of a sample with fewer than 300,000 clones, about four fifths of them seen once. The specimen sequenced was PBMCs or T cells enriched from blood (not recorded which). These receptors all come from a man aged 35 to 55 who had been exposed to COVID-19.

The genes are TRBV29-1 and TRBJ2-5; D remains ambiguous. The CDR3 extends over 12 amino acids. The V end lost 2 bases, the J end lost 0 bases, and 4 bases lay between the germline ends. Germline V gene lookup returns CDR1 SQVTM and CDR2 ANQGSEA. The CDR3 loop is CSVEPDQETQYF. The CDR3 nucleotides are TGCAGCGTTGAACCAGACCAAGAGACCCAGTACTTC.

This chain uses TRBV29-1 with TRBJ1-2, with D possibly matching TRBD1 (5 bases). Trimming stripped 1 base from V and 8 bases from J, with 20 bases between. CDR3 size: 15 residues. The V gene's germline CDR1 is SQVTM and CDR2 ANQGSEA. Here the CDR3 reads CSVEGGERGVGGYTF. The CDR3 region has the DNA TGCAGCGTTGAAGGGGGGGAGCGCGGCGTGGGAGGCTACACCTTC.

The chain links TRBV7-2 to TRBJ2-3; 7 nucleotides agree with TRBD2. The V segment lost 3 bases and the J segment 5 bases; nucleotides outside the gene matches: 8. This CDR3 region has 15 residues. From germline, CDR1 is SGHTA and CDR2 FQGNSA. The CDR3 region is CASSLVAGVQDTQYF. CDR3 DNA sequence: TGTGCCAGCAGCTTGGTTGCGGGAGTTCAAGATACGCAGTATTTT. Complete variable domain (other parts from reference TRBV7-2 and TRBJ2-3): GAGVSQSPSNKVTEKGKDVELRCDPISGHTALYWYRQSLGQGLEFLIYFQGNSAPDKSGLPSDRFSAERTGGSVSTLTIQRTQQEDSAVYLCASSLVAGVQDTQYFGPGTRLTVL.

The chain is built from TRBV5-4 and TRBJ1-1; D is undetermined. V was cut by 5 bases and J by 8 bases, with 13 bases left in between. The CDR3 contains 12 residues. Germline lookup yields CDR1 SGHNT and CDR2 YYREEE (reference sequence). CDR3 protein: CASSPISGEAFF. Here the CDR3 DNA reads TGTGCCAGCAGTCCCATCTCGGGGGAAGCTTTCTTT.

The chain links TRBV7-3 to TRBJ1-1, with TRBD1 matching 7 bases. V shed 3 bases, J shed 6 bases, and the junction held 1 base outside the gene matches. The CDR3 loop spans 12 amino acids. CDR1 is SGHTA and CDR2 is FQGTGA in the germline V gene. As DNA, the CDR3 is TGTGCCAGCAGCTTTACAGGGGCTGAAGCTTTCTTT. It specifies CASSFTGAEAFF.

This clone was seen a handful of times. Other DNA variants within this sample encode the same CDR3. The DNA of the CDR3 is TGTGCCAGTAGTACCCAGGGGAATCAGCCCCAGCATTTT. It codes for CASSTQGNQPQHF. The chain is built from TRBV19 and TRBJ1-5; tentative D call: TRBD1 (6 bases). Germline V gene data show CDR1 as LNHDA and CDR2 as SQIVND (reference sequence). Trimming left V 4 bases short and J 4 bases short, with 8 bases between. This CDR3 has 13 residues.

Concerning this clone: Other DNA sequences in the same sample also yield this CDR3. J is TRBJ1-1 and V is TRBV5-1; 8 bases map to TRBD1. The CDR3 spans 14 residues. CDR1 and CDR2 from the germline V gene are SGHRS and YFSETQ. V lost 2 bases and J lost 4; bases outside the gene matches: 4. The CDR3 sequence: CASSFDRGSTEAFF. CDR3 DNA sequence: TGCGCCAGCAGCTTCGACAGGGGATCCACTGAAGCTTTCTTT.

V gene TRBV4-1 combines with J gene TRBJ2-1, with D hard to call. V gave up 0 bases and J gave up 9 bases, with 15 bases separating them. The CDR3 has 15 amino acids. Germline CDR1 is MGHRA and CDR2 is YSYEKL. The CDR3 region has the DNA TGCGCCAGCAGCCAAGAGTTGTTGTGGTCCGGTGAGCAGTTCTTC. It yields the protein CASSQELLWSGEQFF.

As for this clone: The identical CDR3 is also encoded by other nucleotide sequences in the sample. The chain recombines TRBV15 with TRBJ2-1; D is unclear. Germline CDR1 is LNHNV and CDR2 is YYDKDF (reference sequence). CDR3 length: 15 amino acids. V was clipped by 1 base and J by 1 base, with 8 bases between them. The CDR3, as DNA: TGTGCCACCAGCAGAGCAGGTAGTTCCTACAATGAGCAGTTCTTC. Protein: CATSRAGSSYNEQFF.

The chain links TRBV7-2 to TRBJ2-1, with D tentatively TRBD2 (6 bases). There are 16 residues in the CDR3. Trimming cost V 5 bases and J 0 bases, with 14 bases left between them. In germline, CDR1 is SGHTA, CDR2 FQGNSA. In DNA form, the CDR3 reads TGTGCCAGCAGCGGGGATCCAGCGGGCTCCTACAATGAGCAGTTCTTC. Residues: CASSGDPAGSYNEQFF.

V gene TRBV21-1 combines with J gene TRBJ2-3; TRBD2 reflects the table's D call only, with no check against the DNA. TRBV21-1 is noted as a pseudogene. This CDR3 region has 18 residues. CDR3 amino acids: CASSKGLAGASSTDTQYF. CDR3 coding DNA: TGTGCCAGCAGCAAAGGGCTAGCGGGAGCGTCTAGCACAGATACGCAGTATTTT.

The chain carries TRBV27 and TRBJ1-6, with D unresolved. CDR3 length equals 14 residues. The germline V and J ends were trimmed by 2 bases and 8 bases, with 10 bases remaining between them. Germline V lookup: CDR1 MNHEY, CDR2 SMNVEV (reference sequence). CDR3 region: CASSLRASDSPLHF. DNA for the CDR3: TGTGCCAGCAGTTTAAGAGCTAGTGATTCACCCCTCCACTTT.

This clone was picked up a small number of times. The V call is TRBV24-1, the J call TRBJ2-3, with D unresolved. V was shortened by 2 bases and J by 5 bases, with 7 bases between the two germline ends. There are 13 residues in the CDR3. Germline lookup yields CDR1 KGHDR and CDR2 SFDVKD. This CDR3 is CATSDSLGDTQYF. The CDR3 bases are TGTGCCACCAGTGATTCTCTAGGAGATACGCAGTATTTT.

About this clone: This same CDR3 is encoded by further DNA sequences in the sample. The J gene is TRBJ1-5, the V gene TRBV30; 8 nucleotides align to TRBD1. There are 13 residues in the CDR3. V trimming: 0 bases; J trimming: 6 bases; junction bases outside the gene matches: 1. In germline, CDR1 is GTSNPN, CDR2 SVGIG (reference sequence). The CDR3 protein is CAWSVQGGQPQHF. Written as DNA, the CDR3 is TGTGCCTGGAGTGTACAGGGGGGTCAGCCCCAGCATTTT. Full variable domain (outside the CDR3, taken from reference TRBV30 and TRBJ1-5): SQTIHQWPATLVQPVGSPLSLECTVEGTSNPNLYWYRQAAGRGLQLLFYSVGIGQISSEVPQNLSASRPQDRQFILSSKKLLLSDSGFYLCAWSVQGGQPQHFGDGTRLSIL.

There are a few counts of this clone. The chain combines TRBV12-3 or TRBV12-4 with TRBJ1-2, with a possible D match to TRBD1 (6 bases). This CDR3 is built from 13 residues. V dropped 8 bases and J dropped 0 bases, with 10 bases sitting between them. The CDR3 loop is CASRDIANYGYTF. For the CDR3, the DNA is TGTGCCAGCCGGGACATAGCTAACTATGGCTACACCTTC.

This clone was detected once. This chain joins TRBV2 and TRBJ2-7, with D tentatively TRBD1 (5 bases). V lost 1 base, J lost 3 bases, and 7 bases lay in between. In germline, CDR1 is SNHLY, CDR2 FYNNEI. The CDR3 is 13 amino acids. The CDR3 DNA sequence: TGTGCCAGCAGTGAAGGACAGTTCTACGAGCAGTACTTC. Protein product: CASSEGQFYEQYF. Using reference TRBV2 and TRBJ2-7 for the parts outside the CDR3, the full variable domain is EPEVTQTPSHQVTQMGQEVILRCVPISNHLYFYWYRQILGQKVEFLVSFYNNEISEKSEIFDDQFSVERPDGSNFTLKIRSTKLEDSAMYFCASSEGQFYEQYFGPGTRLTVT.

V usage is TRBV3-1 (or the pseudogene TRBV3-2) and J usage is TRBJ2-7, with D tentatively TRBD1 (6 bases). The germline V gene encodes CDR1 LGHDT and CDR2 YNNKEL (reference sequence). CDR3 length: 15 residues. V lost 1 base and J lost 1, with 11 bases in between. The CDR3 nucleotides are TGTGCCAGCAGCCAAGTTTCAGGGACATCCTACGAGCAGTACTTC. This codes for CASSQVSGTSYEQYF.

The chain is built from TRBV6-5 and TRBJ2-7; 9 bases line up with TRBD1. The germline V gene encodes CDR1 MNHEY and CDR2 SVGAGI. V shed 6 bases and J 4 bases; nucleotides not matched to a gene: 10. CDR3 size: 15 residues. The CDR3: CASSSPGTGSYEQYF. The CDR3 DNA reads as TGTGCCAGCAGCTCTCCCGGGACAGGGAGTTACGAGCAGTACTTC.

CDR3 bases: TGTGCCTGGAACAGGGTGGCGGCGCAGCCCCAGCATTTT. It translates to CAWNRVAAQPQHF. The chain is built from TRBV30 and TRBJ1-5, with D maybe TRBD1 (6 bases). Trimming cost V 4 bases and J 7 bases, with 14 bases left between them. The V gene's germline CDR1 is GTSNPN and CDR2 SVGIG (reference sequence). CDR3 length equals 13 residues.

This clone came up a few times. The chain uses TRBV6-5 and TRBJ1-5; D is ambiguous. The CDR3 covers 11 residues. CDR1 is MNHEY, CDR2 SVGAGI, per germline. V lost 6 bases and J 3 bases, leaving 3 bases between the germline ends. The CDR3 DNA is TGTGCCAGCAGGGCCAATCAGCCCCAGCATTTT. This codes for CASRANQPQHF.